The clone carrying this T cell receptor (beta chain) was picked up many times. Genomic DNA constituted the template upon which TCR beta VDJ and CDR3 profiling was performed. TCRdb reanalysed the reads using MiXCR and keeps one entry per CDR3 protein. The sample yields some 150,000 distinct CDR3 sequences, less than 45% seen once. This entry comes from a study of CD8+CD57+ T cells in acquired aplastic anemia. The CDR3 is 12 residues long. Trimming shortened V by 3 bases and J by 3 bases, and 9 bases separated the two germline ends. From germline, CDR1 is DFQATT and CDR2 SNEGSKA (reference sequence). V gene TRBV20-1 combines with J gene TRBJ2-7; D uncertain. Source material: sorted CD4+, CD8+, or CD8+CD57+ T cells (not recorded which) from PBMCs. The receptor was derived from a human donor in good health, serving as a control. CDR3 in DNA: TGCAGTGCTAGCACGGTCCTCTACGAGCAGTACTTC. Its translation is CSASTVLYEQYF.